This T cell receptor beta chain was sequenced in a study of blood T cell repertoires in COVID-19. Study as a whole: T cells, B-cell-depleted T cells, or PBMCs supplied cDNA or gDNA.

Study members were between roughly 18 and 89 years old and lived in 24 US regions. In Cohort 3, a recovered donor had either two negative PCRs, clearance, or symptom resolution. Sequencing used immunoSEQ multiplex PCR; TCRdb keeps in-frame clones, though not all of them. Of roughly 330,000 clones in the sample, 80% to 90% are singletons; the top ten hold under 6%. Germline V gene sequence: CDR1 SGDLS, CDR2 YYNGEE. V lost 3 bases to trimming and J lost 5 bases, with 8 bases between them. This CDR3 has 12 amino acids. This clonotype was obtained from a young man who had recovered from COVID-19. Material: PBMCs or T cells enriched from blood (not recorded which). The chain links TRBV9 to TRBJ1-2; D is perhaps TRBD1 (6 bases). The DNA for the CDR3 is TGTGCCAGCAGCGGCGGACAGTATGGCTACACCTTC. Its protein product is CASSGGQYGYTF.